The 15 T cell receptor beta chains below come from one sample, sequenced in a study of vaccination effects on CD4 cells after COVID-19. These receptors are not linked to any known antigen. Viral peptide pool expansion of antigen-specific CD4+ T cells preceded sequencing in the ViraFEST assay. Culturing for nine to ten days preceded CD4+ T cell isolation. Having tested negative for nucleocapsid antibodies, the vaccine recipients showed no prior SARS-CoV-2 infection. Assay: immunoSEQ multiplex PCR; the TCRdb copy retains only in-frame clones and omits some. The data show around 68,000 clones, about four fifths seen once. The sample was CD4+ T cells from PBMCs cultured with SARS-CoV-2 spike peptides, taken before COVID-19 vaccination. The receptors derive from a human donor who received a COVID-19 vaccine.

The V call is TRBV6-2 or TRBV6-3, the J call TRBJ2-2, with 8 bases fitting TRBD2. The CDR3 has 18 amino acids. CDR1 MNHEY and CDR2 SVGEGT come from the germline V gene. V shed 2 bases and J 3 bases; nucleotides not matched to a gene: 11. The CDR3 is CASSYPQGRGVDTGELFF. The CDR3 DNA reads as TGTGCCAGCAGTTACCCCCAGGGGCGGGGGGTCGACACCGGGGAGCTGTTTTTT.

The rearrangement uses TRBV6-5 and TRBJ1-3, with D tentatively TRBD1 (5 bases). There are 15 residues in the CDR3. The germline CDR1 and CDR2 sequences are MNHEY and SVGAGI. V shed 1 base and J shed 4 bases, with 11 bases lying between them. Here the CDR3 reads CASSYFSAGGNTIYF. In DNA, the CDR3 is TGTGCCAGCAGTTACTTCTCGGCAGGGGGAAACACCATATATTTT.

The CDR3 DNA reads as TGTGCCAGCAGTCCCCCAGGGGCTGGGGCCAACGTCCTGACTTTC. Residues: CASSPPGAGANVLTF. The rearrangement links TRBV6-5 to TRBJ2-6; D perhaps matches TRBD1 (6 bases). Trimming pared 5 bases from V and 2 bases from J, leaving 10 bases between. The germline gives CDR1 MNHEY, CDR2 SVGAGI. The CDR3 has 15 residues.

This rearrangement joins TRBV2 to TRBJ1-1, with a weak D call TRBD1 (5 bases). V shed 8 bases and J shed 0 bases, with 10 bases lying between them. The CDR3 is 13 residues long. Looked up from germline, CDR1 is SNHLY and CDR2 is FYNNEI. This chain's CDR3 is CASERGVNTEAFF. The CDR3 coding sequence is TGTGCCAGCGAAAGGGGTGTGAACACTGAAGCTTTCTTT.

The J gene is TRBJ2-1, the V gene TRBV6-4, with 9 bases aligning to TRBD1. Germline V CDR1 and CDR2: MRHNA, SNTAGT. Trimming at V came to 5 bases and at J to 4 bases, leaving 6 bases not matched to a gene. This CDR3 comprises 15 residues. The DNA for the CDR3 is TGTGCCAGCAGTACCGGGACAGGGAGTTACAATGAGCAGTTCTTC. This sequence encodes CASSTGTGSYNEQFF.

The V call is TRBV5-1, the J call TRBJ2-3; no firm D call. CDR3 length equals 15 residues. The germline V gene encodes CDR1 SGHRS and CDR2 YFSETQ. V lost 2 bases, J lost 4 bases, and 14 bases lay in between. CDR3 amino acids: CASSLGYTLADTQYF. In DNA, the CDR3 is TGCGCCAGCAGCTTAGGCTATACGTTAGCAGATACGCAGTATTTT.

The CDR3 loop is CASSPNRGSGELFF. CDR3 in DNA: TGTGCCAGCTCACCGAACAGGGGATCCGGGGAGCTGTTTTTT. This sequence joins TRBV18 and TRBJ2-2, with 7 bases matching TRBD1. Germline V CDR1 and CDR2: KGHSH, LQKENI. The J segment lost 6 bases and the V segment lost 3 bases, leaving 4 bases of the junction unmatched. CDR3 length equals 14 residues.

The chain joins TRBV9 to TRBJ2-2, with D unclear. The CDR3 extends over 12 amino acids. The germline gives CDR1 SGDLS, CDR2 YYNGEE. With 1 base removed from V and 5 bases from J, the gap between germline ends came to 3 bases. The CDR3 nucleotides are TGTGCCAGCAGCGTACATACCGGGGAGCTGTTTTTT. Translating it yields CASSVHTGELFF.

Remarks on this clone: This sample also contains other DNA sequences that code for the same CDR3. The chain couples TRBV20-1 to TRBJ2-3; 9 nucleotides line up with TRBD1. CDR1 and CDR2 from the germline V gene are DFQATT and SNEGSKA (reference sequence). This CDR3 region has 11 residues. The V gene end was trimmed by 6 bases and the J gene end by 5 bases; junction bases not matched to a gene: 0. This CDR3 is CSADRGDTQYF. The CDR3 DNA reads TGCAGTGCGGACAGGGGAGATACGCAGTATTTT.

J is TRBJ2-1 and V is TRBV10-3; 9 positions agree with TRBD2. In germline, CDR1 is ENHRY, CDR2 SYGVKD. The CDR3 covers 16 residues. The V gene end was trimmed by 2 bases and the J gene end by 9 bases; junction bases not matched to a gene: 11. The CDR3 here is CAISEGTSGSGLEQFF. CDR3 nucleotide sequence: TGTGCCATCAGTGAGGGCACTAGCGGGTCGGGGCTTGAGCAGTTCTTC.

A few counts support this clone. This chain uses TRBV10-2 with TRBJ2-5; D is possibly TRBD1 (6 bases). Germline assignment: CDR1 WSHSY and CDR2 SAAADI. The CDR3 length is 15 residues. With 5 bases removed from V and 2 bases from J, the gap between germline ends came to 15 bases. The CDR3 DNA follows: TGCGCCAGCAGTAAAAAAACAGGGCCACAAGAGACCCAGTACTTC. As protein: CASSKKTGPQETQYF.

The chain links TRBV9 to TRBJ2-5; D may be TRBD1 (6 bases). Germline V gene sequence: CDR1 SGDLS, CDR2 YYNGEE. The CDR3 runs 14 residues. Trimming removed 4 bases from V and 4 bases from J, with 14 bases in between. The CDR3 DNA is TGTGCCAGCAGCAGGGGGTCCATTGGAGAGACCCAGTACTTC. This encodes CASSRGSIGETQYF.

The chain joins TRBV19 to TRBJ1-2; D unresolved. The CDR3 is 11 residues long. Trimming left V 4 bases short and J 6 bases short, with 6 bases between. Germline V CDR1 and CDR2: LNHDA, SQIVND (reference sequence). CDR3 in amino acids: CASSKSDGYTF. The DNA of the CDR3 is TGTGCCAGTAGTAAATCAGATGGCTACACCTTC.

This clone occurred once. V and J are TRBV7-3 and TRBJ1-2; 7 bases map to TRBD1. Germline V CDR1 and CDR2: SGHTA, FQGTGA. The V gene end was trimmed by 5 bases and the J gene end by 8 bases; junction bases not matched to a gene: 11. CDR3 length equals 14 residues. The CDR3 nucleotides read TGTGCCAGCAGCCGGACCCGGGACAGCGGGGGCTACACCTTC. This codes for CASSRTRDSGGYTF.

V and J are TRBV28 and TRBJ1-5; possible D gene TRBD1, 5 bases. The V gene lost 3 bases and the J gene lost 8 bases, with 20 bases spanning the gap. CDR1 and CDR2 (germline): MDHEN, SYDVKM. CDR3 length equals 16 residues. The CDR3 protein is CASSFPGGGGREPQHF. The CDR3 DNA reads as TGTGCCAGCAGTTTCCCCGGGGGAGGTGGGCGGGAGCCCCAGCATTTT.